The 21 T cell receptor beta chains reported below all come from one sample, sequenced in a study of cytomegalovirus exposure and HLA in healthy donors. The PCR ran on 60 Vbeta and 13 Jbeta primers. Sequenced by immunoSEQ multiplex PCR; TCRdb stores in-frame clones only, minus some. The data show around 100,000 clones, around 61% seen once. Sequences were obtained from PBMCs. These receptors all stem from a woman aged 50 to 60 in good health and CMV-seronegative.

The rearrangement joins TRBV10-1 to TRBJ2-7, with a tentative D call TRBD1 (5 bases). In germline, CDR1 is WNHNN, CDR2 SYGVQD (reference sequence). The CDR3 runs 13 residues. The ends were cut back, 2 bases at V and 4 bases at J, with 9 bases in the middle. The DNA for the CDR3 is TGCGCCAGCAGTGAGCAGGGTTGGTACGAGCAGTACTTC. Encoded protein: CASSEQGWYEQYF.

The chain carries TRBV7-2 and TRBJ2-7; D is undetermined. The CDR3 spans 12 residues. The V end lost 5 bases, the J end lost 0 bases, and 5 bases lay between the germline ends. Germline CDR1 SGHTA, CDR2 FQGNSA. The CDR3 here is CASSPPSYEQYF. The CDR3 DNA reads as TGTGCCAGCAGCCCTCCCTCCTACGAGCAGTACTTC. Supplemented by reference TRBV7-2 and TRBJ2-7, the full variable domain reads GAGVSQSPSNKVTEKGKDVELRCDPISGHTALYWYRQSLGQGLEFLIYFQGNSAPDKSGLPSDRFSAERTGGSVSTLTIQRTQQEDSAVYLCASSPPSYEQYFGPGTRLTVT.

The chain links TRBV7-9 to TRBJ2-3; 7 bases are a match to TRBD2. CDR1 and CDR2 from the germline V gene are SEHNR and FQNEAQ (reference sequence). Trimming at V came to 5 bases and at J to 0 bases, leaving 5 bases not matched to a gene. This CDR3 has 15 amino acids. CDR3 protein: CASSHTSESTDTQYF. In DNA form, the CDR3 reads TGTGCCAGCAGCCATACTAGCGAGAGCACAGATACGCAGTATTTT.

This clone occurred a few times. The J gene is TRBJ2-5, the V gene TRBV6-5; no firm D call. The germline V gene has CDR1 MNHEY and CDR2 SVGAGI. The V end was cut by 2 bases, the J end by 5 bases, with 9 bases between. The CDR3 has 13 amino acids. The CDR3 sequence is CASSYAQAETQYF. CDR3 nucleotides: TGTGCCAGCAGTTACGCTCAAGCCGAGACCCAGTACTTC.

The V gene is TRBV19, the J gene TRBJ1-2; 7 nucleotides line up with TRBD1. CDR1 and CDR2 from the germline V gene are LNHDA and SQIVND (reference sequence). V gave up 7 bases and J gave up 3 bases; unmatched junction bases: 11. CDR3 size: 15 residues. CDR3 nucleotide sequence: TGTGCCAGTATCGGGACAGATGAATTTTACTATGGCTACACCTTC. The encoded protein is CASIGTDEFYYGYTF.

The chain has TRBV30 and TRBJ2-1, with a weak D call TRBD2 (6 bases). Germline V CDR1 and CDR2: GTSNPN, SVGIG (reference sequence). This CDR3 spans 15 amino acids. V was trimmed by 0 bases and J by 4 bases, leaving 13 bases between them. CDR3 sequence reads: CAWSVNYGGYNEQFF. CDR3 sequence (DNA): TGTGCCTGGAGTGTAAATTACGGGGGTTACAATGAGCAGTTCTTC.

The chain carries TRBV7-2 and TRBJ1-2; TRBD1 matches 8 bases. In germline, CDR1 is SGHTA, CDR2 FQGNSA. The CDR3 runs to 17 residues. The V segment lost 0 bases and the J segment 4 bases; nucleotides outside the gene matches: 10. In DNA form, the CDR3 reads TGTGCCAGCAGCTTAGCGGTGGCAGGGACAGGAGTCTATGGCTACACCTTC. This codes for CASSLAVAGTGVYGYTF.

The V and J genes are TRBV5-4 and TRBJ2-3; a possible D gene is TRBD2 (6 bases). Trimming cost V 1 base and J 0 bases, with 18 bases left between them. CDR1 SGHNT and CDR2 YYREEE come from the germline V gene (reference sequence). The CDR3 is 18 residues long. The CDR3 bases are TGTGCCAGCAGCTTGTGGACGGGCGGGGACTCTAGCACAGATACGCAGTATTTT. It is translated as CASSLWTGGDSSTDTQYF.

The chain recombines TRBV7-2 with TRBJ2-5; TRBD2 aligns across 13 bases. Trimming took 6 bases from V and 2 from J; bases not matched to a gene: 3. CDR1 is SGHTA and CDR2 is FQGNSA in the germline V gene. The CDR3 has 15 residues. For the CDR3, the DNA is TGTGCCAGCAGATTGACTAGCGGGGGGCAAGAGACCCAGTACTTC. Translation gives CASRLTSGGQETQYF.

The rearrangement uses TRBV6-9 and TRBJ2-2; TRBD1 matches 8 bases. The CDR3 loop spans 15 amino acids. J gave up 6 bases and V 2 bases, and 5 bases lay outside the gene matches. Germline loops: CDR1 MNHGY, CDR2 SVAAGI. This CDR3 is CASSYRDRGPGELFF. The CDR3 DNA is TGTGCCAGCAGTTATCGCGACAGGGGTCCCGGGGAGCTGTTTTTT.

This clone was counted only a few times. The J gene is TRBJ2-3, the V gene TRBV19; the match to TRBD2 covers 9 bases. CDR1 and CDR2 from the germline V gene are LNHDA and SQIVND (reference sequence). CDR3 length equals 18 residues. V trimming: 1 base; J trimming: 1 base; junction bases outside the gene matches: 9. CDR3 sequence: CASSIARLAGPGTDTQYF. The CDR3 nucleotides read TGTGCCAGTAGTATAGCTCGGCTAGCGGGGCCGGGCACAGATACGCAGTATTTT.

The chain couples TRBV11-2 to TRBJ1-1; 8 bases match TRBD1. This CDR3 has 14 residues. Looked up from germline, CDR1 is SGHAT and CDR2 is FQNNGV. Trimming removed 4 bases from V and 1 base from J; junction bases left unmatched: 2. The CDR3 sequence: CASSYGQGNTEAFF. Written as DNA, the CDR3 is TGTGCCAGCAGCTACGGACAGGGGAACACTGAAGCTTTCTTT. The full variable domain, completed using reference TRBV11-2 and TRBJ1-1, is EAGVAQSPRYKIIEKRQSVAFWCNPISGHATLYWYQQILGQGPKLLIQFQNNGVVDDSQLPKDRFSAERLKGVDSTLKIQPAKLEDSAVYLCASSYGQGNTEAFFGQGTRLTVV.

The genes are TRBV2 and TRBJ1-6, with D tentatively TRBD1 (5 bases). Per the germline V gene, CDR1 is SNHLY and CDR2 is FYNNEI. The CDR3 has 15 amino acids. V gave up 4 bases and J gave up 1 base, with 8 bases separating them. The CDR3 reads CASSAKGSYNSPLHF. CDR3 DNA: TGTGCCAGCAGTGCTAAGGGGTCCTATAATTCACCCCTCCACTTT.

The rearrangement links TRBV2 to TRBJ1-5; possible D gene TRBD1, 5 bases. There are 14 residues in the CDR3. The germline V and J ends were trimmed by 1 base and 9 bases, with 13 bases remaining between them. Germline lookup yields CDR1 SNHLY and CDR2 FYNNEI. CDR3 in amino acids: CASSEGAPGGPQHF. The CDR3 DNA sequence: TGTGCCAGCAGTGAAGGGGCTCCGGGGGGGCCCCAGCATTTT.

This clone appeared a few times. V usage is TRBV19 and J usage is TRBJ1-1; D remains unclear. Looked up from germline, CDR1 is LNHDA and CDR2 is SQIVND (reference sequence). Trimming took 1 base from V and 1 from J, leaving 22 bases between them. The CDR3 has 19 residues. Written as DNA, the CDR3 is TGTGCCAGTAGTATAGCCTACTCCATTCTTGTTCGGGGGAACACTGAAGCTTTCTTT. Its protein is CASSIAYSILVRGNTEAFF.

V gene TRBV6-1 combines with J gene TRBJ1-2; D unclear. Germline CDR1 reads MNHNS; CDR2 reads SASEGT. The CDR3 has 14 amino acids. V was pared by 0 bases and J by 4 bases, with 9 bases between. CDR3 sequence: CASSEALLVYGYTF. The CDR3 DNA reads TGTGCCAGCAGTGAAGCACTTCTAGTCTATGGCTACACCTTC.

The chain recombines TRBV19 with TRBJ2-2, with 7 nucleotides matching TRBD2. CDR1 LNHDA and CDR2 SQIVND come from the germline V gene (reference sequence). This CDR3 comprises 13 residues. J gave up 5 bases and V 8 bases, and 5 bases lay outside the gene matches. In DNA form, the CDR3 reads TGTGCCAGTTGGGGGGGGGTTACCGGGGAGCTGTTTTTT. Its translation is CASWGGVTGELFF.

This clone was observed a few times. The genes are TRBV4-1 and TRBJ2-3; 9 nucleotides agree with TRBD2. Trimming took 0 bases from V and 8 from J; bases not matched to a gene: 9. The CDR3 length is 16 residues. Germline CDR1 MGHRA, CDR2 YSYEKL. CDR3: CASSQDRSGGRATQYF. The CDR3 DNA follows: TGCGCCAGCAGCCAAGATCGAAGCGGGGGGCGGGCTACGCAGTATTTT.

The chain combines TRBV6-5 with TRBJ1-5; no firm D call. Germline V lookup: CDR1 MNHEY, CDR2 SVGAGI. This CDR3 has 14 amino acids. V was clipped by 6 bases and J by 3 bases, with 12 bases between them. This chain's CDR3 is CASRPAGVNQPQHF. Here the CDR3 DNA reads TGTGCCAGCAGGCCCGCCGGGGTCAATCAGCCCCAGCATTTT.

V usage is TRBV5-5 and J usage is TRBJ2-1; D possibly corresponds to TRBD2 (7 bases). V lost 4 bases to trimming and J lost 10 bases, with 18 bases between them. This CDR3 has 14 amino acids. Germline loops: CDR1 SGHKS, CDR2 YYEKEE (reference sequence). CDR3 coding DNA: TGTGCCAGCAGCAGTGGGGGGGGCCTCGTGGAGCAGTTCTTC. This translates into CASSSGGGLVEQFF.

This clone was seen a handful of times. This chain connects TRBV5-4 to TRBJ2-6; 9 positions match TRBD1. The CDR3 extends over 18 amino acids. Germline V gene lookup returns CDR1 SGHNT and CDR2 YYREEE (reference sequence). J gave up 0 bases and V 4 bases, and 8 bases lay outside the gene matches. The CDR3: CASSPGTGFSSGANVLTF. CDR3 coding DNA: TGTGCCAGCAGCCCCGGGACAGGGTTCTCCTCTGGGGCCAACGTCCTGACTTTC.